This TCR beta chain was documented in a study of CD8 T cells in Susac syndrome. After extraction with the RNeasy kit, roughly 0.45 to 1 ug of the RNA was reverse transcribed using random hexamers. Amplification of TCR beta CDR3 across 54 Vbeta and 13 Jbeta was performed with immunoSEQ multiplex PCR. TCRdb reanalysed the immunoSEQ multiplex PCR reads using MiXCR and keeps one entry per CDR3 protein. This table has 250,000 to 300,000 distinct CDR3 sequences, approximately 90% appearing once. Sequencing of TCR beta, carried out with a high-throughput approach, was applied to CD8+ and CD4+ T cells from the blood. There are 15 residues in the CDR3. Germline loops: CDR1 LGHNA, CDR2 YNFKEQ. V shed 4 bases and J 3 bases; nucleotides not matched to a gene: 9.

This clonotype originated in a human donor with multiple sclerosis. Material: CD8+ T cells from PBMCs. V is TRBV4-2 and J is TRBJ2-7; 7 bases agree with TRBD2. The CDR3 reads CASSLPGEGLYEQYF. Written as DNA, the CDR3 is TGTGCCAGCAGCCTTCCGGGGGAGGGCCTCTACGAGCAGTACTTC.